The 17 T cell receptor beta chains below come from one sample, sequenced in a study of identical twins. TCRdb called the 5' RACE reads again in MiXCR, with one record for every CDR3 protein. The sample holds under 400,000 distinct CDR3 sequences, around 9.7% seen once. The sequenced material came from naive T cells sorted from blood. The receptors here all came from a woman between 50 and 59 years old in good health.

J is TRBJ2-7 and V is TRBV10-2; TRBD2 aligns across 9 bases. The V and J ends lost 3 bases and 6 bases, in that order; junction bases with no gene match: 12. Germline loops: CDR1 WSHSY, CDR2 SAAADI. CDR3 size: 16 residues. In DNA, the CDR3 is TGCGCCAGCAGTGAAAGCGGGAGGCCTCTCCTAGGCGAGCAGTACTTC. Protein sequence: CASSESGRPLLGEQYF.

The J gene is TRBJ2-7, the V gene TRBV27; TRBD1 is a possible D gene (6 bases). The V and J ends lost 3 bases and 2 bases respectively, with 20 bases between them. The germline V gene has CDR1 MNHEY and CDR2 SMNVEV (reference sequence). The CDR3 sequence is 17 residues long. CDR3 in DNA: TGTGCCAGCAGTTTTAGCACTGCTGGGGGCAGCCCCTACGAGCAGTACTTC. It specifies CASSFSTAGGSPYEQYF.

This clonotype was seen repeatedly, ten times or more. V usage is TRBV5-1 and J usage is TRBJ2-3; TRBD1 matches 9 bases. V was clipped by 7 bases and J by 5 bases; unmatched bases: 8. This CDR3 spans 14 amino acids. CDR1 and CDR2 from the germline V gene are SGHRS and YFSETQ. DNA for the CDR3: TGCGCCAGCTGCACAGGGGGCTTGGGAGATACGCAGTATTTT. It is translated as CASCTGGLGDTQYF. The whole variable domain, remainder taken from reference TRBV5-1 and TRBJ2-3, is KAGVTQTPRYLIKTRGQQVTLSCSPISGHRSVSWYQQTPGQGLQFLFEYFSETQRNKGNFPGRFSGRQFSNSRSEMNVSTLELGDSALYLCASCTGGLGDTQYFGPGTRLTVL.

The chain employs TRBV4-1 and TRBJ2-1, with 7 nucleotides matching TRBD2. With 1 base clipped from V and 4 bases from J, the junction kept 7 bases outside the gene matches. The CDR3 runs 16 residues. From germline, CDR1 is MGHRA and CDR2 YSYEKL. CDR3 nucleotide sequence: TGCGCCAGCAGCCAAGCTCCGGGACTAAATTACAATGAGCAGTTCTTC. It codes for CASSQAPGLNYNEQFF.

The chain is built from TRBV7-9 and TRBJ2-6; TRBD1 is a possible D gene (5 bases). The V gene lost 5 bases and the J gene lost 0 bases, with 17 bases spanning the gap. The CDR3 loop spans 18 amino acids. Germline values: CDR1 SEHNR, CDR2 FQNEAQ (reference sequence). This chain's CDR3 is CASSIRAGHISGANVLTF. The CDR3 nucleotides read TGTGCCAGCAGCATAAGGGCAGGGCACATCTCTGGGGCCAACGTCCTGACTTTC.

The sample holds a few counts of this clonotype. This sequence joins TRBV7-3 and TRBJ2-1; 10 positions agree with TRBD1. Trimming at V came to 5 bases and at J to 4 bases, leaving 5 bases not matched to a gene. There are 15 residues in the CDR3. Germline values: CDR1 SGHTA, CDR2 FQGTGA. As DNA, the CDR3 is TGTGCCAGCAGCGAGACAGGGGGCATGTACAATGAGCAGTTCTTC. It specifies CASSETGGMYNEQFF.

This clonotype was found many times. This CDR3 reads CASRPPGSREAFF. Written as DNA, the CDR3 is TGTGCCAGCAGGCCGCCTGGGTCGCGGGAAGCTTTCTTT. This rearrangement joins TRBV6-2 or TRBV6-3 to TRBJ1-1; D uncertain. The CDR3 loop spans 13 amino acids. The V and J ends lost 6 bases and 8 bases respectively, with 16 bases between them. From germline, CDR1 is MNHEY and CDR2 SVGEGT.

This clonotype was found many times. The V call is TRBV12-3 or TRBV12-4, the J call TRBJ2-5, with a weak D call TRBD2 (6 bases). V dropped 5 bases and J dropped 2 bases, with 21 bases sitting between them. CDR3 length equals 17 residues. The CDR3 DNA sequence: TGTGCCAGCAGTCCACTACTAAGGAGGGGTCCGCAAGAGACCCAGTACTTC. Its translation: CASSPLLRRGPQETQYF.

The CDR3 DNA sequence: TGCGCCAGCAGCCGTCAAGACCCGACCCTTAATGAAAAACTGTTTTTT. It specifies CASSRQDPTLNEKLFF. This chain connects TRBV4-1 to TRBJ1-4; no firm D call. In germline, CDR1 is MGHRA, CDR2 YSYEKL. V lost 4 bases, J lost 4 bases, and 16 bases lay in between. The CDR3 totals 16 residues.

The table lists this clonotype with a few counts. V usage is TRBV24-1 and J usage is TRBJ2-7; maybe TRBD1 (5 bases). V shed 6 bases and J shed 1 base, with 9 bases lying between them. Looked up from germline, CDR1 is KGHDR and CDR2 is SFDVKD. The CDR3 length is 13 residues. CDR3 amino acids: CATSPTDSYEQYF. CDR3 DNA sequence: TGTGCCACCAGTCCGACAGATTCCTACGAGCAGTACTTC.

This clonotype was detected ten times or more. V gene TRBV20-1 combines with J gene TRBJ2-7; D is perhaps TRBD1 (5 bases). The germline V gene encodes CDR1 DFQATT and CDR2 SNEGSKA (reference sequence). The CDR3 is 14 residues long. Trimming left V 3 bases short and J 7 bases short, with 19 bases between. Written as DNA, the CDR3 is TGCAGTGCTAGGATCCGGCCCACCTCAGGGGAGCAGTACTTC. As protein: CSARIRPTSGEQYF.

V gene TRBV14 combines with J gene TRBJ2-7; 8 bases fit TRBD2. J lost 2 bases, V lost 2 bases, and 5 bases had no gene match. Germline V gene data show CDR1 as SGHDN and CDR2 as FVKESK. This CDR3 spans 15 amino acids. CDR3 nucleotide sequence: TGTGCCAGCAGCCAAAGGGGACTAGTCCCCTACGAGCAGTACGTC. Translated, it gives CASSQRGLVPYEQYV.

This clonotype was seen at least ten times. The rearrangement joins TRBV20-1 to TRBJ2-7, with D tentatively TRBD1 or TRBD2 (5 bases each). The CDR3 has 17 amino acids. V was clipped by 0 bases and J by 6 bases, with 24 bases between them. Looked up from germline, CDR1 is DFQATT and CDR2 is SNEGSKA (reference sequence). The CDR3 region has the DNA TGCAGTGCTAGAGAGGGGGACCTAAGGTGGGGTCAAAGCGAGCAGTACTTC. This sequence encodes CSAREGDLRWGQSEQYF.

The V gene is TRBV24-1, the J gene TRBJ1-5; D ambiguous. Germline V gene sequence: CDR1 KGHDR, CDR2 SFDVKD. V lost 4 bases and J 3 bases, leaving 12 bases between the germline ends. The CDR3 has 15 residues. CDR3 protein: CATSDYTPLNQPQHF. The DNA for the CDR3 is TGTGCCACCAGTGACTATACACCTCTCAATCAGCCCCAGCATTTT.

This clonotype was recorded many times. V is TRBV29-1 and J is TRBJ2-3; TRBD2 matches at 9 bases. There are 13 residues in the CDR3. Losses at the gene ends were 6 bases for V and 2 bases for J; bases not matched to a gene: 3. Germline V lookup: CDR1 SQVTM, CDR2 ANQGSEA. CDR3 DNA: TGCAGCGTCCCGGGACTAGCCACAGATACGCAGTATTTT. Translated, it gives CSVPGLATDTQYF.

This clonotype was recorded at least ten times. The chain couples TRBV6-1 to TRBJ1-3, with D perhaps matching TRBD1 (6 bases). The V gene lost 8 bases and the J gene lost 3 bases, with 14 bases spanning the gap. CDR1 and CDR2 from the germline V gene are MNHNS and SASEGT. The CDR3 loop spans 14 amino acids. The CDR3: CASGIGGFGNTIYF. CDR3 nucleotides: TGTGCCAGCGGGATTGGGGGCTTTGGAAACACCATATATTTT.

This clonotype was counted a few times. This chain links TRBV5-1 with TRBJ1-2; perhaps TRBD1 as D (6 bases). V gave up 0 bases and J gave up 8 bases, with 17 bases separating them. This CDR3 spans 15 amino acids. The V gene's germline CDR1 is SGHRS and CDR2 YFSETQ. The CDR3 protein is CASSLARQGREGYTF. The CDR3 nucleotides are TGCGCCAGCAGCTTGGCCCGTCAGGGGAGGGAAGGCTACACCTTC.